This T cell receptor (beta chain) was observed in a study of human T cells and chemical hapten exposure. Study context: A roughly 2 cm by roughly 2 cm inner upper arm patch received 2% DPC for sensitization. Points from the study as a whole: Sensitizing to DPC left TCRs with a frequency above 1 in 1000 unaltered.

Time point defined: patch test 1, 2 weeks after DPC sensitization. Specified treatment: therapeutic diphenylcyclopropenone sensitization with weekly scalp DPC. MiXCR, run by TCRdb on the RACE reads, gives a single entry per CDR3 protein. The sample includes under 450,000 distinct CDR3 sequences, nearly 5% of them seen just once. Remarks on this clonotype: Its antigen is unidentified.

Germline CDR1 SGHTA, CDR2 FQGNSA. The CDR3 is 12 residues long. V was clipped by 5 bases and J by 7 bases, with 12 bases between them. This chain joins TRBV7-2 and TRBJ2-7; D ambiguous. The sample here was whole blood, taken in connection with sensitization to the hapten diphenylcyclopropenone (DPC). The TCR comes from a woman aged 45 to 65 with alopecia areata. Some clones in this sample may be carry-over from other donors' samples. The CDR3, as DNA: TGTGCCAGCAGCGCAGGACGGACGGAGCAGTACTTC. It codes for CASSAGRTEQYF.